These T cell receptor beta chains were read from a single sample in a study of blood T cell repertoires in COVID-19. The method was immunoSEQ multiplex PCR; TCRdb's version includes in-frame clones alone and lacks a portion of them. Among 120,000 or so clones listed, 84% were seen once. The material sequenced was PBMCs or T cells enriched from blood (not recorded which). Receptors originate from a woman in her twenties or thirties who had recovered from COVID-19. CDR3s include the opening cysteine and the closing phenylalanine or tryptophan. The D gene is left open where the match is weak. For some rows the clone size is stated as once, few or many, or as a class when expanded; others skip it.

TRBD1,TRBV6-5,TRBJ2-2,.,TGTGCCAGCAGTTGGGGACAGGGGAGATGGACCGGGGAGCTGTTTTTT,CASSWGQGRWTGELFF
.,TRBV28,TRBJ1-2,.,TGTGCCAGCAGTTTTCCTCGGGGGAACTACTATGGCTACACCTTC,CASSFPRGNYYGYTF
.,TRBV27,TRBJ2-1,once,TGTGCCAGCAGTTTGGCGGGGGCGCGGAATGAGCAGTTCTTC,CASSLAGARNEQFF
TRBD1,TRBV11-3,TRBJ2-1,.,TGTGCCAGCAGCTTAGCGGGGACAGGGTTGAGTGAGCAGTTCTTC,CASSLAGTGLSEQFF
.,TRBV2,TRBJ1-3,few,TGTGCCAGCAATCCGGGGGGGACTGGAAACACCATATATTTT,CASNPGGTGNTIYF
.,TRBV18,TRBJ2-3,few,TGTGCCAGCTCACAAGAGCAGGGGCCCACAGATACGCAGTATTTT,CASSQEQGPTDTQYF
TRBD2,TRBV4-2,TRBJ2-3,.,TGTGCCAGCAGCCAAGAGCCCAGCGGGAGGGTGGATACGCAGTATTTT,CASSQEPSGRVDTQYF
.,TRBV20-1,TRBJ1-6,.,TGCAGTGCTGGACAGAGCTCACCCCTCCACTTT,CSAGQSSPLHF
.,TRBV4-1,TRBJ2-2,.,TGCGCCAGCAGCCAAGATTCAGCGAACACCGGGGAGCTGTTTTTT,CASSQDSANTGELFF
.,TRBV5-6,TRBJ1-1,.,TGTGCCAGCAGCTTTTTTTCGGCGGAGAACACTGAAGCTTTCTTT,CASSFFSAENTEAFF
TRBD1,TRBV4-3,TRBJ1-5,.,TGCGCCAGCAGCCAAGACCACAGGGGTTACAATCAGCCCCAGCATTTT,CASSQDHRGYNQPQHF
.,TRBV19,TRBJ1-2,once,TGTGCCAGTGGCTACAGGGCCTATGGCTACACCTTC,CASGYRAYGYTF
.,TRBV28,TRBJ1-2,.,TGTGCCAGCAGTTTACAGGGGAGGGCTGGCTACACCTTC,CASSLQGRAGYTF
.,TRBV7-3,TRBJ2-1,.,TGTGCCAGCAGCTCACTGTCCCTAAGCTCCTACAATGAGCAGTTCTTC,CASSSLSLSSYNEQFF
TRBD1,TRBV2,TRBJ2-7,few,TGTGCCAGCAGTGAAGCGCTAAGGGGGCCGAGCCTCCTCAGCTCCTACGAGCAGTACTTC,CASSEALRGPSLLSSYEQYF
TRBD2,TRBV6-2/TRBV6-3,TRBJ2-7,.,TGTGCCAGCAGCACCCTAGCGGGAGTCGGCCTGATCGAGCAGTACTTC,CASSTLAGVGLIEQYF
.,TRBV19,TRBJ2-2,.,TGTGCCAGCAATAGCCGATCGAACACCGGGGAGCTGTTTTTT,CASNSRSNTGELFF
.,TRBV4-3,TRBJ2-1,.,TGCGCCAGCAGCCAACGAACTTACTACAGAGGGGAGCAGTTCTTC,CASSQRTYYRGEQFF
.,TRBV7-9,TRBJ2-7,.,TGTGCCAGCAGCCCCACGAGGACAGCCACAGCCGACTACGAGCAGTACTTC,CASSPTRTATADYEQYF
.,TRBV12-3/TRBV12-4,TRBJ1-1,.,TGTGCCAGCAGTTTAGTTCGGGGGAGTGAAGCTTTCTTT,CASSLVRGSEAFF
TRBD1,TRBV3-1/TRBV3-2,TRBJ2-2,.,TGTGCCAGCAGCCAAGGGGACAGGGAGGACACCGGGGAGCTGTTTTTT,CASSQGDREDTGELFF
.,TRBV19,TRBJ1-1,few,TGTGCCAGTAGTATCGGACAGACCAAGAACACTGAAGCTTTCTTT,CASSIGQTKNTEAFF
.,TRBV7-2,TRBJ1-3,.,TGTGCCAGCAGACCCGGGACAACTGGAAACACCATATATTTT,CASRPGTTGNTIYF
.,TRBV4-1,TRBJ2-7,.,TGCGCCAGCAGCCGTCCCGCTGAGGGTTACGAGCAGTACTTC,CASSRPAEGYEQYF
.,TRBV5-4,TRBJ1-1,.,TGTGCCAGCAGCTCCGGGGGGCGGGGATTCGTCTACACTGAAGCTTTCTTT,CASSSGGRGFVYTEAFF
TRBD2,TRBV19,TRBJ2-7,once,TGTGCCAGTAGTTCTTCTAGCGGGAGGGTCTACGAGCAGTACTTC,CASSSSSGRVYEQYF
.,TRBV25-1,TRBJ1-3,few,TGTGCCAGCACCAGCAGGGGAACTGGAAACACCATATATTTT,CASTSRGTGNTIYF
.,TRBV7-9,TRBJ2-1,.,TGTGCCAGCAGCTTAGGGCAGGGCTCCTACAATGAGCAGTTCTTC,CASSLGQGSYNEQFF
TRBD1,TRBV7-9,TRBJ2-1,.,TGTGCCAGCAGCTCTCGGACAGGGGGAGCCTACAATGAGCAGTTCTTC,CASSSRTGGAYNEQFF
TRBD1,TRBV7-2,TRBJ2-1,.,TGTGCCAGCAGCTCCGGGACAGTTAACTACAATGAGCAGTTCTTC,CASSSGTVNYNEQFF
.,TRBV6-2/TRBV6-3,TRBJ2-7,.,TGTGCCAGCAGTCCCTGGACTGAACCCTACGAGCAGTACTTC,CASSPWTEPYEQYF
.,TRBV28,TRBJ2-2,.,TGTGCCAGCAGTTTAGGCCCCCGACAGCGAGGCGGGGAGCTGTTTTTT,CASSLGPRQRGGELFF
TRBD1,TRBV5-4,TRBJ2-5,.,TGTGCCAGCAGCTTCCCGGGACAGGGGGTTGGGACCCAGTACTTC,CASSFPGQGVGTQYF
.,TRBV19,TRBJ1-2,.,TGTGCCAGTAGTATCACAGGGCTGGACGGCTACACCTTC,CASSITGLDGYTF
TRBD2,TRBV5-4,TRBJ2-3,.,TGTGCCAGCAGCCTTAGCGGGAGGGGGACAGATACGCAGTATTTT,CASSLSGRGTDTQYF
TRBD2,TRBV5-1,TRBJ2-1,.,TGCGCCAGCAGCGGTCCGGGACTAGCGTCCTACAATGAGCAGTTCTTC,CASSGPGLASYNEQFF
TRBD1,TRBV7-9,TRBJ1-5,.,TGTGCCAGCAGCTTAATCGGGAAACAGGGGGCTTTAGGCAATCAGCCCCAGCATTTT,CASSLIGKQGALGNQPQHF
.,TRBV10-3,TRBJ2-7,once,TGTGCCATCAGTGAGTGGGGCAGGGTAGAGGACGAGCAGTACTTC,CAISEWGRVEDEQYF
TRBD2,TRBV7-2,TRBJ2-7,.,TGTGCCAGCCGAAGCGGTAGCGGGAGTTACGAGCAGTACTTC,CASRSGSGSYEQYF
.,TRBV7-2,TRBJ2-3,once,TGTGCCAGCAGCGGACGACTAATCGGGCGGAGGGATACGCAGTATTTT,CASSGRLIGRRDTQYF
TRBD1,TRBV4-2,TRBJ2-7,.,TGTGCCAGCAGCCCCGCGGGCGCAGGGGGCGCCCACGAGCAGTACTTC,CASSPAGAGGAHEQYF
TRBD1,TRBV5-1,TRBJ2-3,.,TGCGCCAGCAGCCTCACGGGACAGGGAAGCACAGATACGCAGTATTTT,CASSLTGQGSTDTQYF
.,TRBV28,TRBJ1-6,.,TGTGCCAGCACCTTGGGAGGGAGACAGCGATCACCCCTCCACTTT,CASTLGGRQRSPLHF
TRBD1,TRBV19,TRBJ1-1,.,TGTGCCAGTACCCAGGGGGGCTTAAACACTGAAGCTTTCTTT,CASTQGGLNTEAFF
.,TRBV7-9,TRBJ1-5,.,TGTGCCAGCAGATCAGGTAATCAGCCCCAGCATTTT,CASRSGNQPQHF
.,TRBV4-1,TRBJ1-5,.,TGCGCCAGCAGCCAAGTCGATCTTGGGTTTAGGCGTCAGGATCAGCCCCAGCATTTT,CASSQVDLGFRRQDQPQHF
TRBD1,TRBV5-1,TRBJ2-1,.,TGCGCCAGCAGCTTGGAGGGACAGGGGGTGATAACGGGTGAGCAGTTCTTC,CASSLEGQGVITGEQFF
TRBD2,TRBV7-9,TRBJ2-7,.,TGTGCCAGCAGCTCCACTACCGGGGGACTAGCTTTCGAGCAGTACTTC,CASSSTTGGLAFEQYF
TRBD2,TRBV5-1,TRBJ2-1,.,TGCGCCAGCAGCCCCGGGACTAGCGTGTACAATGAGCAGTTCTTC,CASSPGTSVYNEQFF
TRBD1,TRBV6-1,TRBJ1-2,.,TGTGCCAGCAGTGAAGAGACAGGGTATGGCTACACCTTC,CASSEETGYGYTF
TRBD2,TRBV7-2,TRBJ2-1,.,TGTGCCAGCAGCCCCCTGGGGGGGTTGCAGTTCTTC,CASSPLGGLQFF
TRBD1,TRBV28,TRBJ1-3,.,TGTGCCAGCGGAAGCACAGGGGCACCTGGAAACACCATATATTTT,CASGSTGAPGNTIYF
TRBD2,TRBV11-1,TRBJ2-7,.,TGTGCCAGCAGTAGGGCGGGAGCCTACGAGCAGTACTTC,CASSRAGAYEQYF